One sample yielded the 5 T cell receptor beta chains listed below, sequenced in a study of blood T cell repertoires in COVID-19. Some clones are missing from TCRdb's copy, which holds only in-frame ones; the method was immunoSEQ multiplex PCR. The table includes 110,000 or so clones, about four fifths detected once. The sample comprised peripheral blood. These receptors were obtained from a woman between 35 and 50 years old with acute or convalescent COVID-19.

The chain carries TRBV2 and TRBJ1-6; D may be TRBD1 (6 bases). CDR3 size: 13 residues. Germline lookup yields CDR1 SNHLY and CDR2 FYNNEI. Trimming left V 10 bases short and J 6 bases short, with 13 bases between. This CDR3 reads CATLGASNSPLHF. In nucleotides, the CDR3 is TGTGCCACCCTGGGGGCCTCTAATTCACCCCTCCACTTT.

This chain links TRBV6-6 with TRBJ1-3, with TRBD1 identical over 9 bases. This CDR3 contains 15 residues. Germline loops: CDR1 MNHNY, CDR2 SVGAGI (reference sequence). V gave up 2 bases and J gave up 1 base; unmatched junction bases: 0. The CDR3 nucleotides are TGTGCCAGCAGTTACGGGACAGGGTCTGGAAACACCATATATTTT. Amino acid sequence: CASSYGTGSGNTIYF.

The chain combines TRBV11-3 with TRBJ2-1; possibly TRBD1 for D (6 bases). Germline-derived CDR1 and CDR2 are SGHNT and YENEEA. This CDR3 spans 13 amino acids. V lost 5 bases, J lost 9 bases, and 14 bases lay in between. The CDR3 here is CASSQHTGLEQFF. The CDR3 DNA sequence: TGTGCCAGCAGCCAACACACAGGGCTTGAGCAGTTCTTC.

The rearrangement uses TRBV6-5 and TRBJ2-1, with 8 bases identical to TRBD2. J gave up 3 bases and V 4 bases, and 2 bases lay outside the gene matches. Per the germline V gene, CDR1 is MNHEY and CDR2 is SVGAGI. This CDR3 is 14 amino acids long. This chain's CDR3 is CASSSTSGYNEQFF. The DNA for the CDR3 is TGTGCCAGCAGTTCCACTAGCGGCTACAATGAGCAGTTCTTC.

The V call is TRBV27, the J call TRBJ2-7, with TRBD1 matching over 8 bases. Germline V gives CDR1 MNHEY, CDR2 SMNVEV (reference sequence). V trimming: 6 bases; J trimming: 2 bases; junction bases outside the gene matches: 9. CDR3 length: 15 amino acids. The CDR3 reads CASRERQGPPYEQYF. The CDR3 DNA is TGTGCCAGCAGGGAACGACAGGGGCCCCCCTACGAGCAGTACTTC.